The 24 T cell receptor beta chains below all came from one sample that was sequenced in a study of shared clonotypes between healthy human individuals. The method was immunoSEQ multiplex PCR; TCRdb's version includes in-frame clones alone and lacks a portion of them. The data contain over a million clones, less than 99% of them seen just once; the ten biggest clones take up 0.36%. Sequenced material: naive CD4+ T cells sorted from blood. Subset described: CD45RA+ positively selected. These receptor sequences come from a man aged 30 to 45 in good health.

The V gene is TRBV6-4, the J gene TRBJ2-5; unclear D gene. The CDR3 totals 15 residues. The germline CDR1 and CDR2 sequences are MRHNA and SNTAGT. Trimming shortened V by 5 bases and J by 1 base, and 14 bases separated the two germline ends. CDR3 protein: CASSRVVGSQETQYF. The CDR3 bases are TGTGCCAGCAGTCGTGTTGTCGGTTCCCAAGAGACCCAGTACTTC.

The rearrangement uses TRBV6-6 and TRBJ2-7, with 9 nucleotides matching TRBD2. CDR1 is MNHNY and CDR2 is SVGAGI in the germline V gene (reference sequence). Trimming took 2 bases from V and 4 from J; bases not matched to a gene: 3. This CDR3 spans 14 amino acids. The CDR3 loop is CASSYVAGDYEQYF. DNA of the CDR3: TGTGCCAGCAGTTACGTAGCGGGAGATTACGAGCAGTACTTC.

The genes are TRBV15 and TRBJ1-5; 10 bases are a match to TRBD1. Looked up from germline, CDR1 is LNHNV and CDR2 is YYDKDF (reference sequence). The J segment lost 6 bases and the V segment lost 3 bases, leaving 5 bases of the junction unmatched. The CDR3 extends over 15 amino acids. This CDR3 reads CATSREGQGFQPQHF. The CDR3 DNA is TGTGCCACCAGCAGGGAGGGACAGGGGTTTCAGCCCCAGCATTTT.

This clone was counted a single time. The chain is built from TRBV28 and TRBJ1-2; tentative D call: TRBD1 (5 bases). This CDR3 has 13 amino acids. Trimming stripped 6 bases from V and 2 bases from J, with 10 bases between. The germline gives CDR1 MDHEN, CDR2 SYDVKM. The CDR3 protein is CASSPKGNYGYTF. The CDR3 nucleotides are TGTGCCAGCAGCCCCAAGGGGAACTATGGCTACACCTTC.

This clone was found once. V and J are TRBV18 and TRBJ1-4; D uncertain. Germline V gene sequence: CDR1 KGHSH, CDR2 LQKENI. V was trimmed by 1 base and J by 14 bases, leaving 23 bases between them. The CDR3 contains 16 residues. The CDR3: CASSPRAGILMKGLFF. The CDR3 DNA follows: TGTGCCAGCTCACCACGGGCCGGGATTCTAATGAAAGGGCTGTTTTTT.

The chain uses TRBV28 and TRBJ1-5, with D uncertain. Trimming took off 4 bases at V and 4 bases at J, with 14 bases between the two ends. The CDR3 extends over 15 amino acids. Germline V lookup: CDR1 MDHEN, CDR2 SYDVKM. CDR3 amino acids: CASSSPVVGNQPQHF. Written as DNA, the CDR3 is TGTGCCAGCAGTTCTCCGGTGGTTGGGAATCAGCCCCAGCATTTT.

The sample holds one count of this clone. Within the sample, other DNA sequences also encode this same CDR3. This chain connects TRBV28 to TRBJ2-7; TRBD1 agrees at 8 bases. Germline V gives CDR1 MDHEN, CDR2 SYDVKM. The CDR3 has 12 residues. V trimming: 6 bases; J trimming: 3 bases; junction bases outside the gene matches: 1. CDR3 protein: CASRTGGYEQYF. The CDR3 DNA is TGTGCCAGCAGAACAGGGGGCTACGAGCAGTACTTC. The full variable domain, completed using reference TRBV28 and TRBJ2-7, is DVKVTQSSRYLVKRTGEKVFLECVQDMDHENMFWYRQDPGLGLRLIYFSYDVKMKEKGDIPEGYSVSREKKERFSLILESASTNQTSMYLCASRTGGYEQYFGPGTRLTVT.

To note about this clone: Within the sample, other DNA sequences also encode this same CDR3. The chain couples TRBV20-1 to TRBJ2-7; D not certain. V was clipped by 5 bases and J by 6 bases, with 8 bases between them. This CDR3 spans 10 amino acids. Germline V gives CDR1 DFQATT, CDR2 SNEGSKA (reference sequence). DNA for the CDR3: TGCAGTGCTTCCCTTAGCGAGCAGTACTTC. Encoded protein: CSASLSEQYF.

Only one count was recorded for this clone. The chain couples TRBV11-1 to TRBJ1-1; D remains unclear. With 3 bases removed from V and 1 base from J, the gap between germline ends came to 6 bases. This CDR3 is 13 amino acids long. CDR1 is SGHAT, CDR2 FQDESV, per germline (reference sequence). The CDR3, as DNA: TGTGCCAGCAGCTTGGAGCGGAACACTGAAGCTTTCTTT. Translation: CASSLERNTEAFF. Full variable domain (outside the CDR3, taken from reference TRBV11-1 and TRBJ1-1): EAEVAQSPRYKITEKSQAVAFWCDPISGHATLYWYRQILGQGPELLVQFQDESVVDDSQLPKDRFSAERLKGVDSTLKIQPAELGDSAMYLCASSLERNTEAFFGQGTRLTVV.

This clone has a handful of counts. The V gene is TRBV5-1, the J gene TRBJ2-7; 10 nucleotides align to TRBD1. CDR3 length equals 15 residues. Germline CDR1 and CDR2: SGHRS and YFSETQ. V trimming: 0 bases; J trimming: 2 bases; junction bases outside the gene matches: 2. The CDR3: CASSLGGQGTYEQYF. The CDR3 DNA sequence: TGCGCCAGCAGCTTGGGGGGACAGGGGACCTACGAGCAGTACTTC. The variable domain in full, with the rest retrieved from reference TRBV5-1 and TRBJ2-7, is KAGVTQTPRYLIKTRGQQVTLSCSPISGHRSVSWYQQTPGQGLQFLFEYFSETQRNKGNFPGRFSGRQFSNSRSEMNVSTLELGDSALYLCASSLGGQGTYEQYFGPGTRLTVT.

V is TRBV7-2 and J is TRBJ1-2, with D possibly matching TRBD1 (6 bases). Trimming cost V 5 bases and J 5 bases, with 9 bases left between them. This CDR3 region has 12 residues. From germline, CDR1 is SGHTA and CDR2 FQGNSA. CDR3 DNA sequence: TGTGCCAGCAGCACGACAGGATATGGCTACACCTTC. Translated, it gives CASSTTGYGYTF.

V usage is TRBV18 and J usage is TRBJ1-1; D gene ambiguous. The CDR3 extends over 12 amino acids. The V end lost 8 bases, the J end lost 1 base, and 8 bases lay between the germline ends. The germline V gene has CDR1 KGHSH and CDR2 LQKENI. CDR3 sequence reads: CASASGNTEAFF. The CDR3 coding sequence is TGTGCCAGCGCATCAGGGAACACTGAAGCTTTCTTT.

The gene calls are TRBV2 and TRBJ1-1; TRBD1 is a possible D gene (6 bases). The CDR3 totals 16 residues. CDR1 and CDR2 from the germline V gene are SNHLY and FYNNEI. V gave up 2 bases and J gave up 6 bases, with 19 bases separating them. The CDR3 spells CASSERAGATLSEAFF. The DNA for the CDR3 is TGTGCCAGCAGTGAACGGGCAGGGGCCACCCTCTCTGAAGCTTTCTTT. Full variable domain (missing parts from reference TRBV2 and TRBJ1-1): EPEVTQTPSHQVTQMGQEVILRCVPISNHLYFYWYRQILGQKVEFLVSFYNNEISEKSEIFDDQFSVERPDGSNFTLKIRSTKLEDSAMYFCASSERAGATLSEAFFGQGTRLTVV.

The rearrangement joins TRBV19 to TRBJ2-3; D tentatively fits TRBD1 or TRBD2 (6 bases each). V was clipped by 4 bases and J by 7 bases, with 12 bases between them. Germline values: CDR1 LNHDA, CDR2 SQIVND (reference sequence). This CDR3 is 13 amino acids long. CDR3 loop: CASSTLGGNTQYF. CDR3 in DNA: TGTGCCAGTAGTACCTTAGGGGGGAATACGCAGTATTTT.

The chain joins TRBV9 to TRBJ2-5; no clear D. The CDR3 covers 15 residues. V lost 0 bases and J lost 2, with 11 bases in between. The germline V gene has CDR1 SGDLS and CDR2 YYNGEE. CDR3 protein: CASSVGANVQETQYF. The CDR3 DNA follows: TGTGCCAGCAGCGTAGGGGCCAACGTTCAAGAGACCCAGTACTTC.

The chain carries TRBV5-1 and TRBJ2-7; weak D call: TRBD2 (6 bases). The germline V and J ends were trimmed by 3 bases and 3 bases, with 31 bases remaining between them. The CDR3 has 20 amino acids. From germline, CDR1 is SGHRS and CDR2 YFSETQ. The DNA of the CDR3 is TGCGCCAGCAGCTCCGGAGGGTTGTCGGCCTCCTCTCGGGGTTTCTACGAGCAGTACTTC. This codes for CASSSGGLSASSRGFYEQYF.

The chain is built from TRBV6-1 and TRBJ2-7; D perhaps matches TRBD1 (5 bases). The V gene lost 4 bases and the J gene lost 0 bases, with 16 bases spanning the gap. Germline CDR1 is MNHNS and CDR2 is SASEGT. The CDR3 extends over 16 amino acids. The chain's CDR3 is CASSAEWGGSSYEQYF. CDR3 in DNA: TGTGCCAGCAGTGCGGAATGGGGCGGAAGCTCCTACGAGCAGTACTTC.

This chain uses TRBV19 with TRBJ2-3; D is perhaps TRBD2 (5 bases). CDR3 length: 14 residues. V was shortened by 7 bases and J by 1 base, with 12 bases between the two germline ends. The germline V gene has CDR1 LNHDA and CDR2 SQIVND (reference sequence). The CDR3 DNA follows: TGTGCCAGTATGGAGGAGACGGGCACAGATACGCAGTATTTT. Its translation: CASMEETGTDTQYF.

The chain uses TRBV2 and TRBJ2-1, with D tentatively TRBD1 or TRBD2 (6 bases each). Germline CDR1 reads SNHLY; CDR2 reads FYNNEI. The V end lost 6 bases, the J end lost 8 bases, and 14 bases lay between the germline ends. The CDR3 consists of 13 residues. The DNA of the CDR3 is TGTGCCAGCAGAGTACAGGGAGGCCATGAGCAGTTCTTC. It encodes CASRVQGGHEQFF.

V is TRBV5-1 and J is TRBJ2-5, with 8 positions matching TRBD1. CDR3 size: 14 residues. Germline CDR1 and CDR2: SGHRS and YFSETQ. The J segment lost 9 bases and the V segment lost 5 bases, leaving 12 bases of the junction unmatched. CDR3 DNA sequence: TGCGCCAGCAGTCCCGGGGGACAGGTGGTTGCCCAGTACTTC. Translating gives CASSPGGQVVAQYF.

The chain uses TRBV9 and TRBJ1-1, with D hard to call. V lost 0 bases to trimming and J lost 6 bases, with 9 bases between them. The CDR3 length is 13 residues. Germline CDR1 and CDR2: SGDLS and YYNGEE. In nucleotides, the CDR3 is TGTGCCAGCAGCGTAGCAGTTTCGGCTGAAGCTTTCTTT. Translated: CASSVAVSAEAFF. The complete variable domain, with remaining parts taken from reference TRBV9 and TRBJ1-1, reads DSGVTQTPKHLITATGQRVTLRCSPRSGDLSVYWYQQSLDQGLQFLIQYYNGEERAKGNILERFSAQQFPDLHSELNLSSLELGDSALYFCASSVAVSAEAFFGQGTRLTVV.

In regard to this clone: Additional DNA sequences in this sample encode the identical CDR3. J is TRBJ2-5 and V is TRBV7-2, with 7 nucleotides matching TRBD1. The CDR3 is 13 amino acids. In germline, CDR1 is SGHTA, CDR2 FQGNSA. J lost 1 base, V lost 5 bases, and 1 base had no gene match. As DNA, the CDR3 is TGTGCCAGCAGCCGGACAGGCCAAGAGACCCAGTACTTC. Translating it yields CASSRTGQETQYF.

This sequence joins TRBV7-9 and TRBJ2-3; 9 bases line up with TRBD1. Germline V gene sequence: CDR1 SEHNR, CDR2 FQNEAQ (reference sequence). The trim removed 3 bases at V and 6 bases at J, leaving 7 bases unmatched. The CDR3 has 15 residues. CDR3 DNA sequence: TGTGCCAGCAGCTTCGGGACAGGGAGGGCGGATACGCAGTATTTT. Encoded protein: CASSFGTGRADTQYF.

The chain recombines TRBV18 with TRBJ1-1; tentatively, D is TRBD1 (5 bases). V was pared by 6 bases and J by 0 bases, with 14 bases between. The CDR3 loop spans 15 amino acids. Germline V gene lookup returns CDR1 KGHSH and CDR2 LQKENI. CDR3 bases: TGTGCCAGCTCTCGAGGGCAGGGTATGAACACTGAAGCTTTCTTT. This gives the protein CASSRGQGMNTEAFF.